This note documents a single T cell receptor (beta chain) sequence. It has no known antigen specificity. The record has no base qualities; no much larger clone is one base away. In controls, colonoscopy was performed for suspected IBD, macroscopically and histologically normal endoscopy was observed, and no IBD diagnosis was made within the following year. Blood was sampled at the same time as the colonoscopy. The Wizard kit (Promega) was used to extract genomic DNA from blood and intestinal samples. Rearranged CDR3 beta regions were amplified from genomic DNA with multiplex V and J primers using the immunoSEQ TRB Survey service. To keep sequencing depth the same across samples, survey-level depth of up to 500,000 reads per sample was applied. Libraries were purified, pooled and sequenced on Illumina technology. In the original analysis: Productive clonality, sample overlap, pairwise scatters, CDR3 beta length, V/D/J gene usage and productiveness were assessed with immunoSEQ online tools. Calculated diversity was defined as the number of unique rearrangements divided by total templates times 100, and Shannon and Simpson indices were additionally computed. Principal component analysis used the R prcomp function and ggbiplot package on Z-score normalized data. Morisita's index was used to measure clonal overlap between blood and rectum within each subject. TCRdb holds this immuneACCESS table with in-frame rearrangements only. Some clones are missing; in checked studies, unresolved V genes explain under half, and the rest has no known cause. V and J calls and clone size come straight from that table; D and trimming were deduced from the DNA. For this sample there are roughly 54,000 clones; around 86% appear just once. Approximately 1.5% of the sample rests with the top ten.

The junction shows trimming of 5 bases on V and 6 bases on J, plus 17 bases between the germline ends. CDR1 SGHAT and CDR2 FQNNGV were looked up in the germline V gene. The CDR3 numbers 15 residues from cysteine through phenylalanine. CDR3 DNA only is kept here, 45 bases in frame from base 1. This specimen belongs to a study of pediatric ulcerative colitis (dated by TCRdb to the late 2010s). With respect to the entire study: Roughly ten newly diagnosed, treatment-naive pediatric ulcerative colitis patients and four non-IBD control children each provided paired blood and rectal samples.

Broader findings and caveats from the paper: With only four individuals, the healthy control group was small. Two rectal CDR3 clonotypes were detected in all ulcerative colitis patients and were not detected in any of the controls. Repertoires were derived from total lymphocyte DNA, so rare subsets such as regulatory T cells may have patterns not reflected. Significantly higher autologous blood-rectal clonal overlap was found in ulcerative colitis patients than in controls, which suggested increased T cell trafficking to inflamed tissue. A couple of patients' blood samples yielded substantially fewer templates for technical reasons and were excluded from blood-rectal overlap analysis. Rectal repertoire features separated controls, mild-moderate and acute severe colitis patients; acute severe colitis showed reduced rectal diversity due to clonal expansions.

Rearrangement joined TRBV11-2 to TRBJ2-1; D gene: possibly TRBD1, on 5 matching bases. The clonotype comes from a boy aged 5-17 years who was a control in a study of pediatric ulcerative colitis. Sequenced sample: blood. The CDR3 protein sequence reads: CASSAWTLGSNEQFF. The DNA sequence is TGTGCCAGCAGCGCCTGGACACTTGGTAGCAATGAGCAGTTCTTC.